The present TCR beta chain was sequenced within a study of T cell changes during pregnancy in multiple sclerosis. Using immunoSEQ multiplex PCR, the repertoire was profiled, and TCRdb retains in-frame clones only, with some absent. The repertoire has about 100,000 clones, around 92% of them found once; the top ten carry just under 2%. V was trimmed by 5 bases and J by 0 bases, leaving 10 bases between them. From germline, CDR1 is SGHTA and CDR2 FQGNSA. This CDR3 is 14 amino acids long. This clonotype originated in a female donor with multiple sclerosis, enrolled in a pregnancy study. J is TRBJ1-1 and V is TRBV7-2; perhaps TRBD1 as D (5 bases). The source was peripheral blood, collected after pregnancy. The CDR3 DNA is TGTGCCAGCAGCCAGCAGGGCTTGAACACTGAAGCTTTCTTT. Its protein is CASSQQGLNTEAFF.